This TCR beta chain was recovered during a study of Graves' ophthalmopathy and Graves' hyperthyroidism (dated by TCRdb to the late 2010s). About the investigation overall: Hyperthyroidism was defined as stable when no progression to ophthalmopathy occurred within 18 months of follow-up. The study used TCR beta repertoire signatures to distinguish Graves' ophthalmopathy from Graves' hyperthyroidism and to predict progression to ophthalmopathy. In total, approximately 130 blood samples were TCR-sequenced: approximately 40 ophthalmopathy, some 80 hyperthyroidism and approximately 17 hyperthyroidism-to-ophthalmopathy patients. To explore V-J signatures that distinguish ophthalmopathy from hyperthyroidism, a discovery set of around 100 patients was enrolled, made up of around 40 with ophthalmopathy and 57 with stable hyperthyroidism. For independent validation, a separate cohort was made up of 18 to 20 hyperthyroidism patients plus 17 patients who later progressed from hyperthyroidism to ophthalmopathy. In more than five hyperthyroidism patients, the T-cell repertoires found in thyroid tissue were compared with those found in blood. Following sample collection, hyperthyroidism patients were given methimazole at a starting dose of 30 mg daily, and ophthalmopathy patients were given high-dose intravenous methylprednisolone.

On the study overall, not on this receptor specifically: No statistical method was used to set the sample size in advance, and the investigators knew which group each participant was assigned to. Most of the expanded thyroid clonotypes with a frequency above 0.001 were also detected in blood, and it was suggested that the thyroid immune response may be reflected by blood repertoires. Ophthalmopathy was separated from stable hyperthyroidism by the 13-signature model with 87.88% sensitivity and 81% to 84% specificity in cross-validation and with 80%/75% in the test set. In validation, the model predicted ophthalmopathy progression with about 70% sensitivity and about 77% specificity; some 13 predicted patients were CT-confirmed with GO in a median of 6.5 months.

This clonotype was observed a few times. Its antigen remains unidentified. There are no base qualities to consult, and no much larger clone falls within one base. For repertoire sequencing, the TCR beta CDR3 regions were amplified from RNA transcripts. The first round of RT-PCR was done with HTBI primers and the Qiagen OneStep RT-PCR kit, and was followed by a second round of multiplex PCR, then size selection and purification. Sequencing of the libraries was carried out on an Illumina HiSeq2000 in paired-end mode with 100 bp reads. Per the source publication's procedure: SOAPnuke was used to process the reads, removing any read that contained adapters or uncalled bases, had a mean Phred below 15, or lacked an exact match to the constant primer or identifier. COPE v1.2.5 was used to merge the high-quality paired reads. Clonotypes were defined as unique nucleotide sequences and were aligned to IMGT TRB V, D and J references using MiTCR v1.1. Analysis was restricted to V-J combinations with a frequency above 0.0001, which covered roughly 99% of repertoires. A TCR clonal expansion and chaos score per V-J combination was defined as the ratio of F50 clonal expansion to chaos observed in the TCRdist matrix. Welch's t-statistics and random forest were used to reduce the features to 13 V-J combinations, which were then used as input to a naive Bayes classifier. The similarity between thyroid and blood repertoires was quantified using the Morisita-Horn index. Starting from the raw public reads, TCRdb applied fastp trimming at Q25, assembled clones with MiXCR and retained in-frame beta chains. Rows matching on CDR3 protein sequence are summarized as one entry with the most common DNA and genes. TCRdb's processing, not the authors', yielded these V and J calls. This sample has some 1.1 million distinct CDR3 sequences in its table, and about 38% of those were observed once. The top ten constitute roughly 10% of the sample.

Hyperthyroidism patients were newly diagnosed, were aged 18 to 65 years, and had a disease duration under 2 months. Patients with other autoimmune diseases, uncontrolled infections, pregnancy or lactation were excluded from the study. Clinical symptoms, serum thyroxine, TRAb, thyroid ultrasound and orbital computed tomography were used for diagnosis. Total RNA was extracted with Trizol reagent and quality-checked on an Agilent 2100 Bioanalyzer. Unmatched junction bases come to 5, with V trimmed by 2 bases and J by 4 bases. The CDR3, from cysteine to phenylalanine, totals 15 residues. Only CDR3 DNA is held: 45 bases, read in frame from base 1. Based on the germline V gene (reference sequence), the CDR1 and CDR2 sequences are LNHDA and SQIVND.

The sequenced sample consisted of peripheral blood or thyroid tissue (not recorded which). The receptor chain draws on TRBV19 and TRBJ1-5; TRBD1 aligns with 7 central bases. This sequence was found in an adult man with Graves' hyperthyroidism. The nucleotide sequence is TGTGCCAGTAGTATATCACCGGACAGGAATCAGCCCCAGCATTTT. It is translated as CASSISPDRNQPQHF.